These T cell receptor beta chains were read from a single sample in a study of T-cell memory formation after mild COVID-19. From the 5' RACE reads, TCRdb called clonotypes with MiXCR, one entry per CDR3 protein. In the table there are 300,000 to 400,000 distinct CDR3 sequences, around 13% of which are singletons. Sequencing was done on a sample of PBMCs or a T cell subset sorted from them (not recorded which). All receptors come from a young man who had mild COVID-19 (a few samples of this study predate the infection). Cell type and time point are not known. The CDR3 runs from the conserved cysteine through the conserved F or W. A D gene is named only where the DNA matches it firmly. Only part of the rows carry a size: once, few, many, or a class if the clone is expanded.

TRBV5-1	many	-	TRBJ2-5	CASTSGDTQETQYF	TGCGCCAGCACCTCGGGGGACACCCAAGAGACCCAGTACTTC
TRBV12-3/TRBV12-4	-	-	TRBJ1-2	CASSLGADGYTF	TGTGCCAGCAGTTTAGGGGCCGACGGCTACACCTTC
TRBV24-1	many	-	TRBJ2-1	CATSGGYDEQFF	TGTGCCACCAGTGGCGGGTATGATGAGCAGTTCTTC
TRBV11-2	-	-	TRBJ1-4	CASRKRGGGHEKLFF	TGTGCCAGCAGAAAAAGGGGAGGCGGCCACGAAAAACTGTTTTTT
TRBV28	few	TRBD1	TRBJ1-1	CASSFEFSRQGRNTEAFF	TGTGCCAGCAGTTTCGAGTTTTCCCGACAGGGTAGGAACACTGAAGCTTTCTTT
TRBV4-3	once	-	TRBJ2-1	CASSQESMIRGPWDEQFF	TGCGCCAGCAGCCAAGAGTCTATGATACGGGGGCCCTGGGATGAGCAGTTCTTC
TRBV20-1	-	-	TRBJ2-1	CSASTRDHEQFF	TGCAGTGCTAGTACCAGGGACCATGAGCAGTTCTTC
TRBV5-1	-	-	TRBJ2-2	CASKPNANTGELFF	TGCGCCAGCAAGCCTAACGCGAACACCGGGGAGCTGTTTTTT
TRBV7-9	-	-	TRBJ1-2	CASTQDPTGRYGYTF	TGTGCCAGCACTCAGGACCCGACAGGCAGATATGGCTACACCTTC
TRBV10-3	-	-	TRBJ2-2	CAITTPNTGELFF	TGTGCCATCACAACCCCGAACACCGGGGAGCTGTTTTTT
TRBV12-3/TRBV12-4	-	TRBD1	TRBJ1-2	CASSNAGGGYTF	TGTGCCAGCAGCAACGCAGGGGGCGGCTACACCTTC
TRBV7-2	-	-	TRBJ2-3	CASSPTHRTDTQYF	TGTGCCAGCAGCCCGACACATCGCACAGATACGCAGTATTTT
TRBV4-2	few	-	TRBJ2-1	CASSQDNLGYNEQFF	TGTGCCAGCAGCCAAGACAATTTGGGCTACAATGAGCAGTTCTTC
TRBV5-1	few	-	TRBJ2-7	CASSFVGRSSYEQYF	TGCGCCAGCAGCTTTGTGGGGCGCAGCTCCTACGAGCAGTACTTC
TRBV5-1	-	-	TRBJ1-1	CASSSVAGANTEAFF	TGCGCCAGCAGCTCTGTCGCGGGGGCTAACACTGAAGCTTTCTTT
TRBV3-1	many	-	TRBJ2-1	CASSQNLGDRWFF	TGTGCCAGCAGCCAAAACTTGGGGGACCGTTGGTTCTTC
TRBV7-9	few	TRBD1	TRBJ1-4	CASSLRGGGLNEKLFF	TGTGCCAGCAGCTTGCGAGGGGGCGGGCTTAATGAAAAACTGTTTTTT
TRBV27	many	-	TRBJ2-7	CASSLKSPDGHEQYF	TGTGCCAGCAGTCTAAAATCCCCCGACGGCCACGAGCAGTACTTC
TRBV6-2/TRBV6-3	many	TRBD1	TRBJ2-7	CASRPRTGTGGYDEQYF	TGTGCCAGCAGGCCCCGGACCGGGACAGGGGGCTACGACGAGCAGTACTTC
TRBV5-1	-	-	TRBJ2-1	CASSLLQSYNEQFF	TGCGCCAGCAGCTTGCTGCAGTCCTACAATGAGCAGTTCTTC
TRBV6-5	-	-	TRBJ2-2	CASTRSGELIF	TGTGCCAGCACCCGATCTGGGGAGCTGATTTTT
TRBV9	few	-	TRBJ2-5	CASSQGGGVETQYF	TGTGCCAGCAGCCAGGGTGGTGGGGTGGAGACCCAGTACTTC
TRBV29-1	many	-	TRBJ2-2	CSVVGPGTGELFF	TGCAGCGTTGTGGGACCGGGAACCGGGGAGCTGTTTTTT
TRBV15	few	-	TRBJ2-1	CATSRARGPNEQFF	TGTGCCACCAGCAGAGCTCGGGGGCCCAATGAGCAGTTCTTC
TRBV7-9	few	-	TRBJ2-3	CASILDPTDTQYF	TGTGCCAGCATCTTAGACCCCACAGATACGCAGTATTTT
TRBV10-3	many	TRBD2	TRBJ2-1	CAIRRLAEHNEQFF	TGTGCCATAAGAAGACTAGCGGAACACAATGAGCAGTTCTTC
TRBV12-3/TRBV12-4	-	TRBD2	TRBJ2-3	CASRGSGGRFIAQYF	TGTGCCAGCAGGGGTAGCGGGGGGCGCTTTATTGCGCAGTATTTT
TRBV2	few	-	TRBJ2-7	CASSEPGQPSYEQYF	TGTGCCAGCAGTGAACCGGGACAACCGAGCTACGAGCAGTACTTC
TRBV20-1	few	-	TRBJ2-5	CSARDFAGAQAGETQYF	TGCAGTGCTAGAGATTTTGCGGGGGCCCAGGCAGGAGAGACCCAGTACTTC
TRBV7-8	-	TRBD1	TRBJ2-3	CASSLVRDRGREDTQYF	TGTGCCAGCAGCTTAGTGAGGGACAGGGGGCGTGAAGATACGCAGTATTTT
TRBV19	-	-	TRBJ2-5	CASSIGVTQETQYF	TGTGCCAGTAGTATTGGGGTAACTCAAGAGACCCAGTACTTC